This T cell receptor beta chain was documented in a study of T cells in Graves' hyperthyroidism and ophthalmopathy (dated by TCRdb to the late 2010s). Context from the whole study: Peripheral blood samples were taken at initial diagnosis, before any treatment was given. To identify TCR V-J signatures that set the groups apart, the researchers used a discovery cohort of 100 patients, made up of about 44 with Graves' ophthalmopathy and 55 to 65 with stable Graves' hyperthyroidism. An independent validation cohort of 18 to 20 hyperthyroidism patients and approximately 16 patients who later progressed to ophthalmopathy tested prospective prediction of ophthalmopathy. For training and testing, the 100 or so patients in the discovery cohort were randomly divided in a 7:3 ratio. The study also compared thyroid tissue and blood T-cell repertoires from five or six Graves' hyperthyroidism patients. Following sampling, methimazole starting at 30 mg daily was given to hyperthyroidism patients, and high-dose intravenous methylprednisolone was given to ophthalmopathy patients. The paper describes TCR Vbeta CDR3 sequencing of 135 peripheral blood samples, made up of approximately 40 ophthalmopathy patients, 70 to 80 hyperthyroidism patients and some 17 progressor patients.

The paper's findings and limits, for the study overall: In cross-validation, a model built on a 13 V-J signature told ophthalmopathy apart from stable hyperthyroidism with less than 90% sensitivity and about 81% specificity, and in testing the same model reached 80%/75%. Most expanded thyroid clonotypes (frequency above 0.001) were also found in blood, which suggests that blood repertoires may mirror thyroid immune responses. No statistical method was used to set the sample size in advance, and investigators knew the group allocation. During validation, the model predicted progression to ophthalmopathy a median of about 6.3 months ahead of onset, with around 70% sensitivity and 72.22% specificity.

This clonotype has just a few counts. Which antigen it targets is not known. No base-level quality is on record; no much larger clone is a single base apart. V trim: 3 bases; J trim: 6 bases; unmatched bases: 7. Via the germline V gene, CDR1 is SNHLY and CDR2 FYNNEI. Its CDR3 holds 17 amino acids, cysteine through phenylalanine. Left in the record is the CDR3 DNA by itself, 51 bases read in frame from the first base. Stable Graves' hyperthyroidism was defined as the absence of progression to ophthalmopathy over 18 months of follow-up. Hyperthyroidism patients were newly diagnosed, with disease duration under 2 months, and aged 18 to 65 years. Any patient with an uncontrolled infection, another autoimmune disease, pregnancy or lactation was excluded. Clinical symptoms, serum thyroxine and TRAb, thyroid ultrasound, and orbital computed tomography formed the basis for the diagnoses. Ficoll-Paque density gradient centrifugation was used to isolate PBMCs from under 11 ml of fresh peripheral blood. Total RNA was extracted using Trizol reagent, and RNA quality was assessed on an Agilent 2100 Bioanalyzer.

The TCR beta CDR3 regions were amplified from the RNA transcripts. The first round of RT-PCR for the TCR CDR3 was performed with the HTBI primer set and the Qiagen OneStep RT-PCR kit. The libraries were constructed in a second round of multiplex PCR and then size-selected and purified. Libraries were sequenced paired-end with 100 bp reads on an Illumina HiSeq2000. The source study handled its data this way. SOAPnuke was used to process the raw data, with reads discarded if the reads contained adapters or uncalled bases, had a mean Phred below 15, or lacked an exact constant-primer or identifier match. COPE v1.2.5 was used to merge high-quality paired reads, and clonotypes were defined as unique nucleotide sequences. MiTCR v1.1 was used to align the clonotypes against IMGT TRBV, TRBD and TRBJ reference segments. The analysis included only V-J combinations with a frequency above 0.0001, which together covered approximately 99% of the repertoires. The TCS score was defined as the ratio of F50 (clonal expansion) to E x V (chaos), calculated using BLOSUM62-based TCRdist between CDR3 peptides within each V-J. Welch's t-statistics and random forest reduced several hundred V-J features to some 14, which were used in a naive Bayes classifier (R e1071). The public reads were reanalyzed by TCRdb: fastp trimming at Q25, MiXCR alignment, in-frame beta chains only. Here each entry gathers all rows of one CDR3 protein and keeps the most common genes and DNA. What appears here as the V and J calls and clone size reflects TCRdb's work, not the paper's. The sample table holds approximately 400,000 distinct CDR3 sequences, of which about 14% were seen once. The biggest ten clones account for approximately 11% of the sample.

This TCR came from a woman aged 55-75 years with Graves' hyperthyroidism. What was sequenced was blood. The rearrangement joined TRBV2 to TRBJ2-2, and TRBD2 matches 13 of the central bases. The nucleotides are TGTGCCAGCAGTGAGACTAGCGGGAGGAATTTAGCCGGGGAGCTGTTTTTT. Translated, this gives CASSETSGRNLAGELFF.